The T cell receptor (beta chain) described here comes from a study of pediatric ulcerative colitis. This was a survey-level run. Repertoires were generated with immunoSEQ multiplex PCR, while TCRdb's copy carries only in-frame clones and drops some. The sample yields about 22,000 clones, 71% seen once. The rectum was sampled with one to two pinch biopsies at colonoscopy. Ulcerative colitis patients received no immunosuppressive medication before the diagnostic colonoscopy. V shed 3 bases and J 8 bases; nucleotides not matched to a gene: 3. Germline lookup yields CDR1 KGHSY and CDR2 FQNENV. The CDR3 spans 15 residues.

The TCR was taken from a boy younger than 18 with severe ulcerative colitis. The J gene is TRBJ2-1, the V gene TRBV16, with 14 positions matching TRBD2. Material: gut tissue. As DNA, the CDR3 is TGTGCCAGCAGCCATGGGACTAGCGGGGGTTATGAGCAGTTCTTC. Translated, it gives CASSHGTSGGYEQFF.